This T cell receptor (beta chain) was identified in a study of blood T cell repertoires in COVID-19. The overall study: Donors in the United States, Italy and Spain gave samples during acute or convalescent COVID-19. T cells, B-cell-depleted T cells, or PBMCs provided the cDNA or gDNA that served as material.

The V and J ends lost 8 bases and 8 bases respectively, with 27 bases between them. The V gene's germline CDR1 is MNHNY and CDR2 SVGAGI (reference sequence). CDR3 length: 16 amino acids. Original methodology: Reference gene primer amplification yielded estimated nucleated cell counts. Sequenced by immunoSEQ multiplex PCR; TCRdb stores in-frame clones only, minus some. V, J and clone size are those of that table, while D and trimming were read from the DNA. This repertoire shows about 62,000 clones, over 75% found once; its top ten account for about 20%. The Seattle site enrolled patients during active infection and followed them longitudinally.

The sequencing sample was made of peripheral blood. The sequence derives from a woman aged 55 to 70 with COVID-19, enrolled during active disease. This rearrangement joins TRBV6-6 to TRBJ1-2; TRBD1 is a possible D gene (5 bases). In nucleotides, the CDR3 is TGTGCCAGCGCTAAGTCGGGGGGTGGGAGTCGACGCGGCTACACCTTC. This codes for CASAKSGGGSRRGYTF.